Below, 12 T cell receptor beta chains from the same sample are listed, as sequenced in a study of T cells in Graves' hyperthyroidism and ophthalmopathy (dated by TCRdb to about 2019). Library generation was performed with multiplex PCR. Sequencing was performed on an Illumina HiSeq 2000. The TCR beta CDR3 regions were amplified from the RNA transcripts. For the first round of RT-PCR on the TCR CDR3, the HTBI primer set was used together with the Qiagen OneStep RT-PCR kit. Through fastp at Q25 and MiXCR, TCRdb rebuilt clones from the public reads, retaining in-frame beta chains. Each entry is one CDR3 protein sequence, shown with its most common DNA and genes. The sample profile shows fewer than 250,000 distinct CDR3 sequences; approximately 23% of them were found once. The ten biggest clones cover approximately 35% of the sample. Sequenced: blood. These TCRs come from a woman aged 40 to 50 with Graves' ophthalmopathy.

The table lists this clonotype with many counts. CDR3 loop: CASSEVSETGELFF. Written as DNA, the CDR3 is TGTGCCAGCAGTGAGGTTAGCGAAACCGGGGAGCTGTTTTTT. V is TRBV6-1 and J is TRBJ2-2; a weak D match, TRBD2 (5 bases). The V and J ends lost 3 bases and 5 bases respectively, with 10 bases between them. The germline gives CDR1 MNHNS, CDR2 SASEGT. CDR3 length equals 14 residues.

The V gene is TRBV14, the J gene TRBJ2-7; possible D gene TRBD1, 5 bases. V was pared by 4 bases and J by 1 base, with 17 bases between. CDR1 and CDR2 from the germline V gene are SGHDN and FVKESK. The CDR3 is made up of 16 amino acids. The CDR3 nucleotides read TGTGCCAGCAGCCCCCCGCGCAGGGTGGGTTCCTACGAGCAGTACTTC. Its translation is CASSPPRRVGSYEQYF.

V and J are TRBV6-1 and TRBJ1-2, with D possibly matching TRBD1 (6 bases). The ends were cut back, 6 bases at V and 3 bases at J, with 17 bases in the middle. CDR1 and CDR2 from the germline V gene are MNHNS and SASEGT. The CDR3 runs to 15 residues. Here the CDR3 reads CASSPTGNLDYGYTF. As DNA, the CDR3 is TGTGCCAGCAGCCCAACAGGGAACCTAGACTATGGCTACACCTTC.

The chain is built from TRBV7-2 and TRBJ2-7; the match to TRBD2 covers 12 bases. This CDR3 has 14 amino acids. Germline V CDR1 and CDR2: SGHTA, FQGNSA. The V and J ends lost 4 bases and 3 bases, in that order; junction bases with no gene match: 1. CDR3 in amino acids: CASSWTSGDYEQYF. Here the CDR3 DNA reads TGTGCCAGCAGCTGGACTAGCGGGGACTACGAGCAGTACTTC.

A note on this clonotype: This clone may be a read error of a much larger clone one base away. The chain has TRBV28 and TRBJ2-7; possible D gene TRBD2, 5 bases. Trimming took off 2 bases at V and 7 bases at J, with 12 bases between the two ends. The CDR3 spans 13 residues. The germline CDR1 and CDR2 sequences are MDHEN and SYDVKM. CDR3 DNA: TGTGCCAGCAGTTTAGCGGAGGTTCCAGAGCAGTACTTC. Translation gives CASSLAEVPEQYF.

The rearrangement links TRBV7-2 to TRBJ2-1, with TRBD2 matching over 8 bases. Germline V gives CDR1 SGHTA, CDR2 FQGNSA. Trimming at V came to 3 bases and at J to 2 bases, leaving 3 bases not matched to a gene. This CDR3 region has 15 residues. The CDR3 protein is CASSFSGTTYNEQFF. The DNA for the CDR3 is TGTGCCAGCAGCTTTAGCGGGACTACCTACAATGAGCAGTTCTTC.

This clonotype was detected many times. The gene calls are TRBV3-1 and TRBJ1-2; 7 bases align to TRBD1. Germline CDR1 LGHDT, CDR2 YNNKEL (reference sequence). This CDR3 has 14 residues. V lost 1 base to trimming and J lost 6 bases; unmatched junction nucleotides: 5. The CDR3 here is CASSQADRVHGYTF. The CDR3 nucleotides are TGTGCCAGCAGCCAAGCTGACAGGGTGCATGGCTACACCTTC. The full variable domain, rest sourced from reference TRBV3-1 and TRBJ1-2, is DTAVSQTPKYLVTQMGNDKSIKCEQNLGHDTMYWYKQDSKKFLKIMFSYNNKELIINETVPNRFSPKSPDKAHLNLHINSLELGDSAVYFCASSQADRVHGYTFGSGTRLTVV.

Many counts were recorded for this clonotype. This chain connects TRBV5-6 to TRBJ2-7; D is unclear. V was shortened by 2 bases and J by 5 bases, with 5 bases between the two germline ends. Germline CDR1 and CDR2: SGHDT and YYEEEE. The CDR3 extends over 11 amino acids. CDR3 sequence reads: CASSFLHEQYF. CDR3 nucleotides: TGTGCCAGCAGCTTTCTCCACGAGCAGTACTTC.

This clonotype was recorded at least ten times. J is TRBJ2-5 and V is TRBV6-5; tentatively, D is TRBD2 (7 bases). Trimming shortened V by 0 bases and J by 5 bases, and 10 bases separated the two germline ends. CDR1 and CDR2 from the germline V gene are MNHEY and SVGAGI. The CDR3 runs 14 residues. DNA for the CDR3: TGTGCCAGCAGTTACTCCGGGGGGCCGGAGACCCAGTACTTC. Protein product: CASSYSGGPETQYF.

There are many counts of this clonotype. The chain employs TRBV7-9 and TRBJ1-4; no firm D call. Deletions cut 5 bases from V and 4 bases from J, with 8 bases between. The CDR3 sequence is 13 residues long. Germline loops: CDR1 SEHNR, CDR2 FQNEAQ (reference sequence). The CDR3, as DNA: TGTGCCAGCAGCCCCCCCGATAATGAAAAACTGTTTTTT. It is translated as CASSPPDNEKLFF.

This clonotype appeared a few times. This may be a read error, as it is one base from a much larger clone. V is TRBV11-2 and J is TRBJ2-2; 12 bases align to TRBD2. Germline V gene lookup returns CDR1 SGHAT and CDR2 FQNNGV. With 3 bases clipped from V and 3 bases from J, the junction kept 8 bases outside the gene matches. This CDR3 has 18 residues. In DNA form, the CDR3 reads TGTGCCAGCAGCTTCACCCTAGCGGGAGGGTCAGACACCGGGGAGCTGTTTTTT. This gives the protein CASSFTLAGGSDTGELFF.

This clonotype was seen at least ten times. CDR3 nucleotides: TGTGCCAGCAGTGAAGCGCGGGGGGGGACCGGGGAGCTGTTTTTT. It yields the protein CASSEARGGTGELFF. The genes are TRBV2 and TRBJ2-2; 9 bases map to TRBD2. After removal of 0 bases from V and 5 bases from J, the junction contained 1 base not matched to a gene. This CDR3 is 15 amino acids long. In germline, CDR1 is SNHLY, CDR2 FYNNEI.